Below are 26 T cell receptor beta chains sequenced from a single sample in a study of T cell repertoires in cytomegalovirus infection. TCRdb ran MiXCR on the reads and lists one entry per CDR3 protein. The data hold hundreds of thousands of distinct CDR3 sequences, with around 24% observed a single time. The sequenced sample consisted of CD8+ T cells from PBMCs. The receptors stem from a human donor in good health (CMV status not recorded). Some clones in this sample may be carry-over from other donors' samples.

The rearrangement joins TRBV7-9 to TRBJ2-1; D possibly corresponds to TRBD1 (5 bases). This CDR3 has 16 residues. V was trimmed by 5 bases and J by 1 base, leaving 15 bases between them. CDR1 is SEHNR, CDR2 FQNEAQ, per germline (reference sequence). CDR3 coding DNA: TGTGCCAGCAGCCCACAGGAGAGCGATTCCTACAATGAGCAGTTCTTC. Translation: CASSPQESDSYNEQFF.

This clonotype was observed a few times. The gene calls are TRBV14 and TRBJ1-3, with D perhaps TRBD1 (5 bases). This CDR3 contains 15 residues. Germline loops: CDR1 SGHDN, CDR2 FVKESK. V lost 0 bases to trimming and J lost 0 bases, with 6 bases between them. The CDR3 loop is CASSQDGGSGNTIYF. Here the CDR3 DNA reads TGTGCCAGCAGCCAAGATGGGGGCTCTGGAAACACCATATATTTT.

Comments on this clonotype: This is likely a read error, given that the CDR3 carries no conserved phenylalanine or tryptophan at its end. The J gene is TRBJ1-1, the V gene TRBV7-9; D is unresolved. This CDR3 spans 14 amino acids. Trimming pared 1 base from V and 5 bases from J, leaving 11 bases between. The V gene's germline CDR1 is SEHNR and CDR2 FQNEAQ (reference sequence). CDR3 residues: CASSLDKTRTEAFS. CDR3 in DNA: TGTGCCAGCAGCTTAGATAAAACAAGAACTGAAGCTTTCTCT.

This chain joins TRBV6-5 and TRBJ1-1, with a possible D match to TRBD1 (5 bases). Germline CDR1 and CDR2: MNHEY and SVGAGI. The V end was cut by 7 bases, the J end by 5 bases, with 11 bases between. The length of the CDR3 is 12 residues. CDR3 DNA: TGTGCCAGCAAACGGGGGGTGACTGAAGCTTTCTTT. Protein sequence: CASKRGVTEAFF.

V and J are TRBV6-2 or TRBV6-3 and TRBJ2-6, with D perhaps given as TRBD1 or TRBD2 (5 bases each). Germline CDR1 MNHEY, CDR2 SVGEGT. Trimming shortened V by 6 bases and J by 1 base, and 13 bases separated the two germline ends. CDR3 length: 16 residues. In DNA form, the CDR3 reads TGTGCCAGCAGGCTATCGAGGGGTTCTGGGGCCAACGTCCTGACTTTC. It translates to CASRLSRGSGANVLTF.

This clonotype has at least ten counts. This chain links TRBV7-8 with TRBJ2-1, with D unresolved. CDR1 is SGHVS and CDR2 is FQNEAQ in the germline V gene. The CDR3 loop spans 12 amino acids. V lost 5 bases and J lost 8, with 10 bases in between. The CDR3 sequence is CASSISVDEQFF. DNA of the CDR3: TGTGCCAGCAGCATAAGTGTTGATGAGCAGTTCTTC. Together with reference TRBV7-8 and TRBJ2-1, the CDR3 gives the full variable domain: GAGVSQSPRYKVAKRGQDVALRCDPISGHVSLFWYQQALGQGPEFLTYFQNEAQLDKSGLPSDRFFAERPEGSVSTLKIQRTQQEDSAVYLCASSISVDEQFFGPGTRLTVL.

Of note for this clonotype: One end of the junction fails to match germline, which may point to a read error. The genes are TRBV2 and TRBJ2-1; D uncertain. Germline V gene data show CDR1 as SNHLY and CDR2 as FYNNEI. The CDR3 totals 15 residues. CDR3 sequence (DNA): TGCGCCAGCAGTGAAATCCCGGTATCCTGCAATGAGCAGTTCTTC. It is translated as CASSEIPVSCNEQFF.

This clonotype was recorded many times. The chain combines TRBV6-5 with TRBJ2-7; D remains ambiguous. In germline, CDR1 is MNHEY, CDR2 SVGAGI. The CDR3 spans 16 residues. Trimming removed 0 bases from V and 0 bases from J, with 12 bases in between. CDR3 in amino acids: CASSYSYRDSSYEQYF. In DNA, the CDR3 is TGTGCCAGCAGTTACTCGTACCGTGATAGCTCCTACGAGCAGTACTTC.

Here the CDR3 DNA reads TGTGCCAGCAGCGGTAGCGGGGGGGCGCGAAATGAGCAGTTCTTC. It yields the protein CASSGSGGARNEQFF. The chain links TRBV7-4 to TRBJ2-1; 11 bases align to TRBD2. This CDR3 comprises 15 residues. V was pared by 5 bases and J by 7 bases, with 7 bases of the junction left unmatched. CDR1 and CDR2 from the germline V gene are SGHVT and SQSDAQ.

This clonotype came up many times. V is TRBV7-9 and J is TRBJ1-2, with TRBD1 matching 8 bases. CDR1 SEHNR and CDR2 FQNEAQ come from the germline V gene (reference sequence). The CDR3 has 15 residues. After removal of 3 bases from V and 0 bases from J, the junction contained 3 bases not matched to a gene. CDR3 nucleotide sequence: TGTGCCAGCAGCTTGCCGGGACAGGCTAACTATGGCTACACCTTC. Translation gives CASSLPGQANYGYTF. The full variable domain, completed using reference TRBV7-9 and TRBJ1-2, is DTGVSQNPRHKITKRGQNVTFRCDPISEHNRLYWYRQTLGQGPEFLTYFQNEAQLEKSRLLSDRFSAERPKGSFSTLEIQRTEQGDSAMYLCASSLPGQANYGYTFGSGTRLTVV.

Remarks on this clonotype: The junction differs from germline at one of its ends, possibly a read error. The V gene is TRBV19, the J gene TRBJ2-1; D ambiguous. Germline loops: CDR1 LNHDA, CDR2 SQIVND (reference sequence). The CDR3 consists of 11 residues. The CDR3 sequence: CTSTQANEQFF. Here the CDR3 DNA reads TGTACCAGTACCCAGGCCAATGAGCAGTTCTTC.

The V call is TRBV12-3 or TRBV12-4, the J call TRBJ1-1; possibly TRBD1 for D (6 bases). The CDR3 spans 12 residues. Trimming shortened V by 7 bases and J by 6 bases, and 12 bases separated the two germline ends. In nucleotides, the CDR3 is TGTGCCAGCAACCCTGGGGGCGCTGAAGCTTTCTTT. Protein product: CASNPGGAEAFF.

This clonotype was seen repeatedly, ten times or more. The chain employs TRBV10-2 and TRBJ1-2, with D perhaps matching TRBD1 (5 bases). Germline V gives CDR1 WSHSY, CDR2 SAAADI. V lost 8 bases, J lost 8 bases, and 15 bases lay in between. The CDR3 loop spans 12 amino acids. CDR3 DNA sequence: TGCGCCAGCGGCGGGACTTATCGAGGCTACACCTTC. Its protein is CASGGTYRGYTF.

This clonotype came up a few times. This chain joins TRBV12-5 and TRBJ2-2, with 12 bases aligning to TRBD2. Germline V gives CDR1 LGHNT, CDR2 FRNRAP. The ends lost 3 bases at V and 0 bases at J; junction bases unmatched: 2. The CDR3 loop spans 17 amino acids. CDR3 sequence reads: CASGFRTSGTNTGELFF. DNA for the CDR3: TGTGCTAGTGGTTTCAGGACTAGCGGGACGAACACCGGGGAGCTGTTTTTT.

CDR3 loop: CASSYTPGVEQFF. DNA of the CDR3: TGTGCCAGCAGTTACACCCCGGGGGTTGAGCAGTTCTTC. The V and J genes are TRBV6-2 or TRBV6-3 and TRBJ2-1, with a weak D call TRBD2 (6 bases). The V and J ends lost 2 bases and 9 bases respectively, with 11 bases between them. The CDR3 runs 13 residues. CDR1 is MNHEY and CDR2 is SVGEGT in the germline V gene.

The rearrangement links TRBV6-6 to TRBJ2-1, with D possibly TRBD1 on 6 matching bases. CDR3 length: 17 residues. V was cut by 0 bases and J by 2 bases, with 14 bases left in between. From germline, CDR1 is MNHNY and CDR2 SVGAGI (reference sequence). The CDR3: CASSYSMGRDTYNEQFF. As DNA, the CDR3 is TGTGCCAGCAGTTACTCGATGGGTAGGGACACCTACAATGAGCAGTTCTTC.

Comment on this clonotype: This may be a read error, as it is one base from a much larger clone. The chain carries TRBV6-6 and TRBJ2-5; 10 nucleotides match TRBD2. Germline V CDR1 and CDR2: MNHNY, SVGAGI (reference sequence). The CDR3 covers 16 residues. CDR3 DNA sequence: TGTGTCAGCAGAGAAGAGCGGGGGGGCGTCCAAGAGACCCAGTACTTC. As protein: CVSREERGGVQETQYF.

This chain joins TRBV12-3 or TRBV12-4 and TRBJ2-7; D not resolved. The CDR3 totals 13 residues. V lost 4 bases and J lost 0, with 7 bases in between. In nucleotides, the CDR3 is TGTGCCAGCAGTTCGGAGAGCTCCTACGAGCAGTACTTC. This codes for CASSSESSYEQYF.

This clonotype came up a few times. The chain links TRBV20-1 to TRBJ2-7; a possible D gene is TRBD2 (6 bases). From germline, CDR1 is DFQATT and CDR2 SNEGSKA (reference sequence). This CDR3 spans 14 amino acids. The V and J ends lost 5 bases and 2 bases respectively, with 16 bases between them. The CDR3 DNA follows: TGCAGTGCTCGAAGCACCCTAGCGCCCTACGAGCAGTACTTC. Its translation is CSARSTLAPYEQYF.

The V call is TRBV20-1, the J call TRBJ2-7; no clear D gene. V was pared by 1 base and J by 2 bases, with 6 bases between. CDR3 length equals 12 residues. CDR1 is DFQATT, CDR2 SNEGSKA, per germline (reference sequence). CDR3: CSARAPAYEQYF. The CDR3 DNA is TGCAGTGCTAGAGCCCCCGCCTACGAGCAGTACTTC.

In its sample, this clonotype was seen a few times. The chain is built from TRBV7-9 and TRBJ2-3, with 13 bases aligning to TRBD2. The J segment lost 4 bases and the V segment lost 4 bases, leaving 14 bases of the junction unmatched. This CDR3 has 19 amino acids. Germline-derived CDR1 and CDR2 are SEHNR and FQNEAQ (reference sequence). CDR3 in amino acids: CASSSGLAGFPPMSDTQYF. Here the CDR3 DNA reads TGTGCCAGCAGCTCGGGACTAGCGGGGTTTCCTCCTATGTCAGATACGCAGTATTTT.

Remarks on this clonotype: Germline and junction disagree at one end, which may indicate a read error. The chain uses TRBV11-3 and TRBJ2-2; TRBD2 matches 8 bases. The CDR3 contains 16 residues. Looked up from germline, CDR1 is SGHNT and CDR2 is YENEEA. CDR3 in amino acids: CASNLALAANTGELFF. For the CDR3, the DNA is TGTGCCAGCAACTTAGCACTAGCGGCGAACACCGGGGAGCTGTTTTTT.

About this clonotype itself: A much larger clone lies a single base off, so this may be a read error. The chain is built from TRBV6-2 or TRBV6-3 and TRBJ2-2; a possible D gene is TRBD1 (6 bases). Germline V gene sequence: CDR1 MNHEY, CDR2 SVGEGT. The CDR3 consists of 15 residues. CDR3 region: CASTGQYANTGEPFF. CDR3 coding DNA: TGTGCCAGCACCGGACAGTACGCGAACACCGGGGAGCCGTTTTTT.

This clonotype was found a few times. The CDR3 coding sequence is TGCAGTGCTAGAGACGGATATCTTAGCGGAAATCAGCCCCAGCATTTT. Translated, it gives CSARDGYLSGNQPQHF. V gene TRBV20-1 combines with J gene TRBJ1-5; D ambiguous. V was trimmed by 0 bases and J by 4 bases, leaving 16 bases between them. The CDR3 length is 16 residues. Germline V gives CDR1 DFQATT, CDR2 SNEGSKA (reference sequence).

This clonotype came up many times. The chain recombines TRBV7-2 with TRBJ2-1, with 11 positions matching TRBD2. The CDR3 loop spans 15 amino acids. J lost 7 bases, V lost 3 bases, and 5 bases had no gene match. Germline CDR1 is SGHTA and CDR2 is FQGNSA. CDR3 coding DNA: TGTGCCAGCAGCTTCCTAGCGGGGGGCTTTAATGAGCAGTTCTTC. This codes for CASSFLAGGFNEQFF.

This clonotype has only a few counts. The V gene is TRBV7-6, the J gene TRBJ2-1, with TRBD1 matching 7 bases. The CDR3 runs to 15 residues. V gave up 8 bases and J gave up 2 bases; unmatched junction bases: 9. From germline, CDR1 is SGHVS and CDR2 FNYEAQ. The CDR3 spells CASRPRDRTYNEQFF. The CDR3 DNA follows: TGTGCCAGCCGACCCCGGGACAGAACCTACAATGAGCAGTTCTTC.